This section outlines one TCR beta chain sequence together with its context. CDR1 SGHNT and CDR2 YYREEE come from the germline V gene (reference sequence). V gave up 0 bases and J gave up 3 bases; unmatched junction bases: 6. This CDR3 has 15 residues. The record originates from a study of T cell changes during pregnancy in multiple sclerosis. The repertoire was sequenced with immunoSEQ multiplex PCR; TCRdb's copy has only in-frame clones and lacks some. The data show some 64,000 clones, about 90% seen once. Sample: peripheral blood, taken in the first trimester of pregnancy. The rearrangement links TRBV5-4 to TRBJ2-7, with 7 bases fitting TRBD1. This TCR was sampled from a female donor with multiple sclerosis, enrolled in a pregnancy study. CDR3 nucleotides: TGTGCCAGCAGCTTGGGGACGGGGACAGACTACGAGCAGTACTTC. It specifies CASSLGTGTDYEQYF.